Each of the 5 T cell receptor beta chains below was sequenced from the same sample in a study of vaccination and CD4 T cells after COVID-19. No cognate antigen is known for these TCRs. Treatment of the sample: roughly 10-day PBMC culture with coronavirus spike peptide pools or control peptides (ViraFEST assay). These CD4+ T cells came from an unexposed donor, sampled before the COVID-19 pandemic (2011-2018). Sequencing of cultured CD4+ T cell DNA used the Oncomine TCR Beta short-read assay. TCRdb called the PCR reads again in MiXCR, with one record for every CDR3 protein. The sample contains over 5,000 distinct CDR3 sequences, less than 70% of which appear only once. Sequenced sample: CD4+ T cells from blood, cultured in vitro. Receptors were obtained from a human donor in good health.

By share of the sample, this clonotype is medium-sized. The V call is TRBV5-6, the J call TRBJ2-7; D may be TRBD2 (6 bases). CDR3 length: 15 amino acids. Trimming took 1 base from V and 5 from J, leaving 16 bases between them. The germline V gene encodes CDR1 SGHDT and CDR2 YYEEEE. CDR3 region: CASSLIRGVTNEQYF. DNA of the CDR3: TGTGCCAGCAGCTTGATCCGCGGGGTGACCAACGAGCAGTACTTC.

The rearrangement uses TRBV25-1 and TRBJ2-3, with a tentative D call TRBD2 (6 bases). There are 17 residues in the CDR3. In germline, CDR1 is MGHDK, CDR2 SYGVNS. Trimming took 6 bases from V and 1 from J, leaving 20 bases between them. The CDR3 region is CASSPGRRAGGTDTQYF. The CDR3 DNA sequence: TGTGCCAGCAGCCCTGGGAGGAGGGCGGGTGGCACAGATACGCAGTATTTT.

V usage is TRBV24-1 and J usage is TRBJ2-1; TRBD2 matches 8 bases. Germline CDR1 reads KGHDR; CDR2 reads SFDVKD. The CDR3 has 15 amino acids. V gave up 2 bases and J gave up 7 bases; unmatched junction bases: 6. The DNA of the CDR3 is TGTGCCACCAGTGATTCCCGGACTAGCTTAAATGAGCAGTTCTTC. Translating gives CATSDSRTSLNEQFF.

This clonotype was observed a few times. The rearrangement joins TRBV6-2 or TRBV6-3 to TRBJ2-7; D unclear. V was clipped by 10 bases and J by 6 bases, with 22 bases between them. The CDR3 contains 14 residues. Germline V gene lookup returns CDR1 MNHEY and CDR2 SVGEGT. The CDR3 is CATTPVQQPREQYF. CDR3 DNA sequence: TGTGCCACGACCCCGGTCCAACAACCTCGCGAGCAGTACTTC.

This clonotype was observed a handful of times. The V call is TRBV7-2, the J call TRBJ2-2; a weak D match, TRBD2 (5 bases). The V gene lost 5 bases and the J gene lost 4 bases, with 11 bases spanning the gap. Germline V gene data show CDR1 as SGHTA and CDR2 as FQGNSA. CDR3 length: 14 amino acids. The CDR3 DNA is TGTGCCAGCAGCCGTCCTACTAGCACCGGGGAGCTGTTTTTT. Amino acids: CASSRPTSTGELFF.